The 4 T cell receptor beta chains in this list originate from one sample, sequenced in a study of T cells in Graves' hyperthyroidism and ophthalmopathy. It was RNA transcripts that yielded the amplified TCR beta CDR3 regions. First-round RT-PCR with HTBI primers amplified the TCR CDR3 region. TCRdb reprocessed the multiplex PCR reads via MiXCR and lists one record per CDR3 protein. The table records 500,000 or so distinct CDR3 sequences, roughly a sixth of them present only once. The sample consisted of blood. The receptors stem from a woman younger than 35 with Graves' ophthalmopathy.

The chain has TRBV7-9 and TRBJ2-1, with TRBD2 matching over 10 bases. From germline, CDR1 is SEHNR and CDR2 FQNEAQ (reference sequence). This CDR3 comprises 16 residues. V trimming: 5 bases; J trimming: 3 bases; junction bases outside the gene matches: 7. CDR3 amino acids: CASSSPGLAIYNEQFF. CDR3 DNA sequence: TGTGCCAGCAGCAGCCCGGGACTAGCGATCTACAATGAGCAGTTCTTC.

As to this clonotype: At one boundary the junction diverges from the germline segment, which might be a read error. The chain combines TRBV2 with TRBJ2-1; TRBD2 matches 16 bases. Germline V gives CDR1 SNHLY, CDR2 FYNNEI. The CDR3 length is 16 residues. CDR3: CAGRVPGLAGGNEQFF. Here the CDR3 DNA reads TGTGCCGGCAGAGTACCGGGACTAGCGGGGGGGAATGAGCAGTTCTTC.

The J gene is TRBJ2-1, the V gene TRBV29-1; D unresolved. The germline gives CDR1 SQVTM, CDR2 ANQGSEA. Trimming stripped 1 base from V and 7 bases from J, with 14 bases between. This CDR3 is built from 14 residues. This chain's CDR3 is CSVEVVLVVNEQFF. Written as DNA, the CDR3 is TGCAGCGTTGAAGTAGTCTTGGTGGTAAATGAGCAGTTCTTC.

There are a few counts of this clonotype. This chain joins TRBV20-1 and TRBJ1-2; 8 positions agree with TRBD1. Germline values: CDR1 DFQATT, CDR2 SNEGSKA (reference sequence). Unmatched junction bases numbered 8, after V lost 6 bases and J lost 8 bases. CDR3 length: 12 amino acids. DNA for the CDR3: TGCAGTGCCGCAGGGGGCGTGAAGGGCTACACCTTC. This translates into CSAAGGVKGYTF.